This TCR beta chain emerged from a study of shared clonotypes between healthy human individuals. Study context: Researchers drew samples from two women and three men aged 18 to 49. Study-level findings and limits: A generally larger estimated richness was seen in naive subsets than in memory subsets. Clonotypes shared by all four sorted-subset donors had higher generation probabilities than non-shared clonotypes.

V was shortened by 5 bases and J by 4 bases, with 9 bases between the two germline ends. The CDR3 contains 12 residues. CDR1 GTSNPN and CDR2 SVGIG come from the germline V gene (reference sequence). CD8 cells regarded as naive lacked CD45RO, were positively chosen for CCR7, and omitted terminally differentiated effector memory CD45RA+ cells. In the case of this clone: Its antigen is unidentified.

An assay was performed, and its level was deep. Clones were sequenced by immunoSEQ multiplex PCR, and TCRdb holds only the in-frame ones, with some missing. The sample yields 500,000 to 700,000 clones, roughly 95% seen once. V and J are TRBV30 and TRBJ1-5; D may be TRBD1 (5 bases). This TCR was sampled from a woman aged 25 to 39 in good health. Sequencing input: naive CD8+ T cells sorted from blood. CDR3 protein: CAWGDLNQPQHF. DNA for the CDR3: TGTGCCTGGGGGGACCTTAATCAGCCCCAGCATTTT.